Sequencing of this T cell receptor (beta chain) was carried out in a study of OX40 agonist ivuxolimab in advanced cancers. The cohort excluded patients with autoimmune disease history or systemic immunosuppression. Only in-frame clones appear in the TCRdb table, and some are missing; sequencing was by immunoSEQ multiplex PCR. Of about 50,000 clones in the sample, 60% to 80% were seen once. Germline values: CDR1 SGHNT, CDR2 YYREEE (reference sequence). This CDR3 has 15 residues. Trimming shortened V by 4 bases and J by 4 bases, and 17 bases separated the two germline ends. The rearrangement uses TRBV5-4 and TRBJ1-2; D possibly corresponds to TRBD1 (6 bases). The receptor was isolated from an adult with an advanced solid tumor such as melanoma, head and neck, liver or kidney cancer. The sequenced sample was CD4+ or CD8+ T cells sorted from blood, obtained in a trial of the OX40 agonist ivuxolimab. CDR3 coding DNA: TGTGCCAGCAGCGTTCCTGGGGGGCGAGCCTATGGCTACACCTTC. Its translation is CASSVPGGRAYGYTF. Based on the CDR3 plus reference TRBV5-4 and TRBJ1-2, the full variable domain is ETGVTQSPTHLIKTRGQQVTLRCSSQSGHNTVSWYQQALGQGPQFIFQYYREEENGRGNFPPRFSGLQFPNYSSELNVNALELDDSALYLCASSVPGGRAYGYTFGSGTRLTVV.